The clone carrying this TCR beta chain was found many times. The antigen remains undetermined. Researchers prepared the TCRbeta library using unique molecular identifiers, the study reports. One entry per CDR3 protein results from TCRdb running MiXCR on the PCR reads. The sample holds 200,000 to 250,000 distinct CDR3 sequences, about 11% seen once. These data are taken from a study of T-cell reconstitution after alpha-beta-depleted transplantation in children. Study-level findings and limits: Several patients had high TCRbeta diversity at day 60; it came from surviving recipient T cells and thymic progenitors. Newly generated T cells supplied most T-cell counts and diversity one year post-transplant. There were reportedly several hundred expanded graft clones from which alpha-beta T cells came about two months after transplant.

CDR3 length: 15 residues. The germline gives CDR1 SGHDT, CDR2 YYEEEE. With 0 bases removed from V and 0 bases from J, the gap between germline ends came to 7 bases. Sequencing was performed on PBMCs, taken before TCRalphabeta/CD19-depleted stem cell transplant. This receptor was identified in a child in the first two years of life with acute myeloid leukemia, due to receive a stem cell transplant. The rearrangement joins TRBV5-6 to TRBJ2-1, with D unresolved. CDR3 sequence: CASSLGRNSYNEQFF. CDR3 DNA: TGTGCCAGCAGCTTGGGACGGAACTCCTACAATGAGCAGTTCTTC.